This T cell receptor (beta chain) was sequenced during a study of identical twins. TCRdb fed the 5' RACE reads into MiXCR, producing one record per CDR3 protein. The repertoire holds approximately 600,000 distinct CDR3 sequences, with nearly 10% as singletons. Trimming removed 4 bases from V and 5 bases from J, with 12 bases in between. Germline assignment: CDR1 MNHEY and CDR2 SVGAGI. This CDR3 contains 14 residues. The same data also went into a second study, on yellow fever vaccine responses in identical twins.

The TCR was taken from a woman between 18 and 30 years old in good health. The sequencing input was PBMCs. The chain carries TRBV6-5 and TRBJ2-1, with D maybe TRBD1 (6 bases). CDR3 region: CASSSGDRNNEQFF. DNA of the CDR3: TGTGCCAGCAGTTCCGGCGACAGGAACAATGAGCAGTTCTTC.